This T cell receptor (beta chain) was sequenced in a study of T cell responses to AZD1222 COVID-19 vaccine. As to this clone: No antigen is known for it.

Using immunoSEQ multiplex PCR, the repertoire was profiled, and TCRdb retains in-frame clones only, with some absent. The sample has nearly 110,000 clones, about 89% seen once; the top ten hold roughly 6.2%. The analysis combined second doses at about 4 or about 12 weeks. The study's findings and limits: Baseline serology detected seropositivity in only a handful of AZD1222 recipients. The sample set comprised mostly white British donors with more females, and clonal diversity was possibly underestimated. Spike regions recognized by vaccine-associated CD4 TCRs spanned the protein, led by 160-218 and 743-854.

This sample comprised peripheral blood, obtained 28 days after the second AZD1222 dose. The source is an adult who received the AZD1222 COVID-19 vaccine.

CDR3 DNA sequence: TGTGCCACCAGCAGGGACAGGGGGCAGAGCAATCAGCCCCAGCATTTT. Its translation: CATSRDRGQSNQPQHF. This rearrangement joins TRBV15 to TRBJ1-5, with 11 bases matching TRBD1. The junction had 2 bases not matched to a gene; V was cut back by 3 bases and J by 1 base. Germline V gene sequence: CDR1 LNHNV, CDR2 YYDKDF (reference sequence). This CDR3 is built from 16 residues.